This T cell receptor beta chain was profiled in a study of T cells after yellow fever vaccination. The 5'RACE template-switching step produced TCR cDNA and added a universal primer site and UMIs. Each CDR3 protein gets one entry after TCRdb re-called the 5' RACE reads with MiXCR. The data contain under 150,000 distinct CDR3 sequences, roughly 15% of them singletons. This clonotype was picked up a small number of times. Its antigen is still unknown. With 1 base removed from V and 4 bases from J, the gap between germline ends came to 21 bases. The CDR3 loop spans 18 amino acids. From germline, CDR1 is MGHRA and CDR2 YSYEKL. Study observations and caveats: Within FACS-sorted repertoires, abundant clonotypes contaminating from the bulk population could be present. In post-booster samples, most primary-vaccination clones reappeared (about 97% CD4, approximately 91% CD8).

The input for sequencing was CD8+ T cells sorted from PBMCs, taken 5 days after the yellow fever booster vaccination. This clonotype was sampled from a man younger than 30 who received the YFV17D yellow fever vaccine. The genes are TRBV4-1 and TRBJ2-3; the D call may be TRBD1 or TRBD2 (5 bases each). CDR3 region: CASSQVRAELGDADTQYF. As DNA, the CDR3 is TGCGCCAGCAGCCAAGTCCGGGCAGAGTTGGGGGATGCAGATACGCAGTATTTT.